The T cell receptor (beta chain) described here comes from a study of T cell changes during pregnancy in multiple sclerosis. Generated by immunoSEQ multiplex PCR, the TCRdb table keeps only in-frame clones and is missing some. Among roughly 90,000 clones listed, 94% were seen once. V was pared by 3 bases and J by 7 bases, with 18 bases between. CDR3 size: 15 residues. CDR1 and CDR2 from the germline V gene are LNHDA and SQIVND (reference sequence). The receptor's source is a female donor with multiple sclerosis, enrolled in a pregnancy study. Sequenced material: peripheral blood, taken in the third trimester of pregnancy. J is TRBJ1-2 and V is TRBV19; D gene unclear. The CDR3, as DNA: TGTGCCAGTAGTATTGTGGTCGAGGCGGCTTCTGGCTACACCTTC. Protein: CASSIVVEAASGYTF.